This T cell receptor (beta chain) is from a study of T cells in women clearing cervical HPV infection. Overall study: Case blood was drawn when the lesion was first found; control blood after infection became undetectable. Only a few women had HLA typing results available.

Profiled with immunoSEQ multiplex PCR; TCRdb holds only in-frame clones, not every one. The sample's table shows about 34,000 clones. Notes on the study in general: TRBV6-7 abundance was lower in cases than controls (around 0.1% versus 0.15%).

Worth noting for this clone: Its antigen remains unknown. The read terminates 3 residues ahead of where the CDR3 ends, so the germline J gene completes it.

The germline CDR1 and CDR2 sequences are SEHNR and FQNEAQ (reference sequence). The CDR3 runs 13 residues. Deletions cut 3 bases from V and 6 bases from J, with 8 bases between. This clonotype was obtained from a woman between 18 and 70 years old with a cervical HPV16 infection that either progressed to CIN3+ or cleared (not recorded which). The sample taken for sequencing was blood buffy coat. This chain connects TRBV7-9 to TRBJ1-4; D gene ambiguous. The DNA read from the CDR3 is TGTGCCAGCAGCTTGAGTAGGGATGAAAAA. Translating it yields CASSLSRDEK. The full CDR3 is CASSLSRDEKLFF.